This TCR beta chain came from a study of vaccination and CD4 T cells after COVID-19. At the Johns Hopkins FTIC core, DNA taken from cultured CD4+ T cells was sequenced by way of the Oncomine TCR Beta short-read assay. TCRdb independently ran MiXCR on the PCR reads; one entry per CDR3 protein. The table includes 9,500 to 13,000 distinct CDR3 sequences, approximately 64% detected once. Treatment meaning: approximately 9-day PBMC culture with coronavirus spike peptide pools or control peptides (ViraFEST assay). Concerning this clonotype itself: No antigen is known for it.

V was trimmed by 2 bases and J by 0 bases, leaving 7 bases between them. The CDR3 spans 14 residues. Germline V gene sequence: CDR1 MDHEN, CDR2 SYDVKM. This receptor was obtained from a human donor who had recovered from COVID-19. The chain employs TRBV28 and TRBJ1-2, with a tentative D call TRBD1 (5 bases). The material sequenced was CD4+ T cells from blood, cultured in vitro, taken before SARS-CoV-2 vaccination. The CDR3: CASSLRQPNYGYTF. CDR3 nucleotide sequence: TGTGCCAGCAGTTTACGACAGCCTAACTATGGCTACACCTTC.